This T cell receptor (beta chain) was recorded in a study of blood T cell repertoires in COVID-19. Study summary: Samples came from the United States, Italy and Spain, spanning acute and convalescent COVID-19.

Ages ranged from about 18 to 90 years, with residence in about two dozen US areas. Cohort assignment relied on participant-reported clinical history. Donors in Cohort 3 who had recovered were those with two negative PCRs, healthcare professional clearance, or resolution of their symptoms. The table came from immunoSEQ multiplex PCR; TCRdb's copy has only in-frame clones and leaves some out. The sample carries approximately 170,000 clones, roughly 80% recorded once. The CDR3 totals 15 residues. The J segment lost 2 bases and the V segment lost 6 bases, leaving 10 bases of the junction unmatched. Germline loops: CDR1 MNHEY, CDR2 SVGAGI.

Material: PBMCs or T cells enriched from blood (not recorded which). This TCR was recovered from a woman between 45 and 65 years old who had recovered from COVID-19. The chain recombines TRBV6-5 with TRBJ2-7, with 7 bases matching TRBD2. CDR3 DNA sequence: TGTGCCAGCAGGGTGACTAGCCATACAACCTACGAGCAGTACTTC. This encodes CASRVTSHTTYEQYF.